This T cell receptor (beta chain) is from a study of human T cells and chemical hapten exposure. Study-wide background: The upper back received 0.01% DPC by patch testing, with results read at 6 days.

The CDR3 contains 12 residues. Germline V gene lookup returns CDR1 SNHLY and CDR2 FYNNEI. Study findings and constraints: TCRs at a frequency above 1 in 1000 stayed unchanged with DPC sensitization.

TCRdb passed the RACE reads through MiXCR, listing each CDR3 protein once. Among some 380,000 distinct CDR3 sequences listed, around 5% were seen once. In its sample, this clonotype was seen many times. The antigen remains unidentified. A read error may account for a junction end that differs from germline. The sample's time point: patch test 1, 2 weeks after DPC sensitization. Stated treatment: therapeutic diphenylcyclopropenone sensitization with weekly scalp DPC. Blood was drawn before each patch test was applied. People who gave samples had alopecia, were 18 to 70 years old, and were suitable for DPC.

The source is a woman in her forties or fifties with alopecia areata. Some clones in this sample may be carry-over from other donors' samples. The chain recombines TRBV2 with TRBJ1-2; TRBD1 matches at 7 bases. Specimen: whole blood, collected in connection with sensitization to the hapten diphenylcyclopropenone (DPC). CDR3 bases: TGTGCCTGCAGGGGGACGTACTATGGCTACACCTTC. It codes for CACRGTYYGYTF.